This TCR beta chain was retrieved from a study of naive CD8 T cells in extremely preterm neonates. As concerns this clone: Its antigen is still unknown.

This table comes from immunoSEQ multiplex PCR, and its TCRdb copy is limited to in-frame clones, with some not included. The sample contains 6,000 to 10,000 clones, roughly 98% of which appear only once. CDR3 length: 16 residues. The V gene's germline CDR1 is SQVTM and CDR2 ANQGSEA. V was clipped by 5 bases and J by 2 bases; unmatched bases: 8. Study results and limitations: Preterm infants showed shorter CDR3s, fewer N additions and less trimming than older groups. Limitations included small sample size and variable preterm productive templates.

Specimen: naive CD8+ T cells from blood. V usage is TRBV29-1 and J usage is TRBJ2-1, with 11 bases lining up with TRBD2. This TCR derives from a human donor in good health. The CDR3 region has the DNA TGCAGCGTTTACGGTTTAGCGGGAGGGACCTACAATGAGCAGTTCTTC. Translation gives CSVYGLAGGTYNEQFF.